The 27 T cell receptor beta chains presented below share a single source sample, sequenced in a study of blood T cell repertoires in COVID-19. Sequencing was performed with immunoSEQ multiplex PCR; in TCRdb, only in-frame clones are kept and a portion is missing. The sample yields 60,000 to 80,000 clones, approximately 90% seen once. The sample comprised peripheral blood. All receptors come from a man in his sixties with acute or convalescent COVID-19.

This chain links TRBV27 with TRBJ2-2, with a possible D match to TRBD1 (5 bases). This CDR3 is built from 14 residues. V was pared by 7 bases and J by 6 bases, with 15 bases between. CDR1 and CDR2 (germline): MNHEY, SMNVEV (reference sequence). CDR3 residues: CASKYILGAGELFF. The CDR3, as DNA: TGTGCCAGCAAATATATATTAGGGGCCGGGGAGCTGTTTTTT.

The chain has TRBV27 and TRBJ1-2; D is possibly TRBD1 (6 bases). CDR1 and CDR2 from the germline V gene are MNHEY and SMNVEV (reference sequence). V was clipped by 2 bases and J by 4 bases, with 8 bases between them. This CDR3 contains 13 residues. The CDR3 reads CASSLKDSYGYTF. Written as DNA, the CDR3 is TGTGCCAGCAGTTTAAAGGACAGCTATGGCTACACCTTC.

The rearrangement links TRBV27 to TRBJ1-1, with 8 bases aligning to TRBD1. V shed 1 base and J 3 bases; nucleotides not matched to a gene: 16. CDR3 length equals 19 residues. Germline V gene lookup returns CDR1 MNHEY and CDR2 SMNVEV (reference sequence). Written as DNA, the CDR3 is TGTGCCAGCAGTTTATATCCTCCGATAAGACAGGGGCTTTACACTGAAGCTTTCTTT. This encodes CASSLYPPIRQGLYTEAFF.

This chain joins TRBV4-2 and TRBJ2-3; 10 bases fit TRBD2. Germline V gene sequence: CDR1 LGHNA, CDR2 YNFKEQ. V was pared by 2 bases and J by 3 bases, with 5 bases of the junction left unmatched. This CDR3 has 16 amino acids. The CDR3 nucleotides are TGTGCCAGCAGCCAATGGGTTAGCGGGGGGACAGATACGCAGTATTTT. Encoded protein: CASSQWVSGGTDTQYF.

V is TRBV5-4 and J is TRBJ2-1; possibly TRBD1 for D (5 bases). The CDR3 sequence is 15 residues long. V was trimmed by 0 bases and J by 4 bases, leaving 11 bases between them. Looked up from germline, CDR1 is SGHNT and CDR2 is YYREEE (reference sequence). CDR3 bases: TGTGCCAGCAGCTTGGGGGGCGCCCCGTACAATGAGCAGTTCTTC. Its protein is CASSLGGAPYNEQFF.

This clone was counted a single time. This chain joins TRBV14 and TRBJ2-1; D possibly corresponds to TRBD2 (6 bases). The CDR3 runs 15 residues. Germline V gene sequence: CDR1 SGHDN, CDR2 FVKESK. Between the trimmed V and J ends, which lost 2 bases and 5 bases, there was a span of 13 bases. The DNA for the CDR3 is TGTGCCAGCAGCCAAACGGGAGCAACCCACAATGAGCAGTTCTTC. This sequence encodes CASSQTGATHNEQFF.

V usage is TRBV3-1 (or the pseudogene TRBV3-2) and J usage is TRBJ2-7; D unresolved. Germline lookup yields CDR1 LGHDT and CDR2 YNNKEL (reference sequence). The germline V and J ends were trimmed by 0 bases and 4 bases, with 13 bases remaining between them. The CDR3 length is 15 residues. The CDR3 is CASSQDATPTYEQYF. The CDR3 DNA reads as TGTGCCAGCAGCCAAGATGCCACACCGACTTACGAGCAGTACTTC.

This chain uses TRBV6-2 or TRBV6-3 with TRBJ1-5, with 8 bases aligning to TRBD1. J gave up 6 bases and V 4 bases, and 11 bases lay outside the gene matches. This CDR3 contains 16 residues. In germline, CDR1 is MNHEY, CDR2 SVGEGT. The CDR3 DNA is TGTGCCAGCAGTTTCGTACCCGGACAGGGACCTCAGCCCCAGCATTTT. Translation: CASSFVPGQGPQPQHF.

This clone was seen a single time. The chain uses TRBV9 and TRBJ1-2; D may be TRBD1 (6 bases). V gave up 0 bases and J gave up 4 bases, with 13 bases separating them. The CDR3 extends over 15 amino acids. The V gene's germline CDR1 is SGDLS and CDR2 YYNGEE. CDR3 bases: TGTGCCAGCAGCGTAGCTGGACAGCAGGGCTATGGCTACACCTTC. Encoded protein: CASSVAGQQGYGYTF.

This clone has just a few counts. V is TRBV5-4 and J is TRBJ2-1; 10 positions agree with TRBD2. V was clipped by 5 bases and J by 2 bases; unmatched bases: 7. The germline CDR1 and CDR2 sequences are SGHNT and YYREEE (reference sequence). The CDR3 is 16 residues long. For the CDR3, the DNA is TGTGCCAGCAGACCTACCGGGACTAGCGCCTACAATGAGCAGTTCTTC. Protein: CASRPTGTSAYNEQFF.

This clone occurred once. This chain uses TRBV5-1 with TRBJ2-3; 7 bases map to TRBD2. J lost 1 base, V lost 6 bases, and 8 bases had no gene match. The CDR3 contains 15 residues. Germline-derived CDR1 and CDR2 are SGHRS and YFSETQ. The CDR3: CASNPRAGGTDTQYF. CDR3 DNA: TGCGCCAGCAACCCCCGGGCGGGGGGCACAGATACGCAGTATTTT.

The CDR3 bases are TGCGCCAGCAGGAGACAGGGGGCGCGCGGGAACACTGAAGCTTTCTTT. It is translated as CASRRQGARGNTEAFF. This sequence joins TRBV23-1 and TRBJ1-1; TRBD1 agrees at 10 bases. TRBV23-1 is designated an ORF whose function remains uncertain. The trim removed 6 bases at V and 1 base at J, leaving 8 bases unmatched. CDR3 length equals 16 residues.

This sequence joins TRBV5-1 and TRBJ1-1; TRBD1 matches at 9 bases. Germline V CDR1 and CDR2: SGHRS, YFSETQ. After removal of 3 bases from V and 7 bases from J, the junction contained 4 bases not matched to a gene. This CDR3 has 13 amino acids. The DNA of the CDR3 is TGCGCCAGCAGCTCGGGACAGGGAGGTGAAGCTTTCTTT. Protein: CASSSGQGGEAFF. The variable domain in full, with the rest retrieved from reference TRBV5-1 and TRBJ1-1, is KAGVTQTPRYLIKTRGQQVTLSCSPISGHRSVSWYQQTPGQGLQFLFEYFSETQRNKGNFPGRFSGRQFSNSRSEMNVSTLELGDSALYLCASSSGQGGEAFFGQGTRLTVV.

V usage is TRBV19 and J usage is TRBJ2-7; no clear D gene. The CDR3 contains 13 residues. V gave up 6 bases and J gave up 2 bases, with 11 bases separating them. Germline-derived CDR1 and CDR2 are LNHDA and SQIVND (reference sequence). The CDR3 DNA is TGTGCCAGTAGCCTGCGAATGGCCTACGAGCAGTACTTC. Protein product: CASSLRMAYEQYF.

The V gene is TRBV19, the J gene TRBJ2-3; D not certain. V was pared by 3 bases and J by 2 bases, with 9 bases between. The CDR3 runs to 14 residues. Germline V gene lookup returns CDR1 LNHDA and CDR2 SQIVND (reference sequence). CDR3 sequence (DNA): TGTGCCAGTAGTATTGGCGGAACCACAGATACGCAGTATTTT. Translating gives CASSIGGTTDTQYF.

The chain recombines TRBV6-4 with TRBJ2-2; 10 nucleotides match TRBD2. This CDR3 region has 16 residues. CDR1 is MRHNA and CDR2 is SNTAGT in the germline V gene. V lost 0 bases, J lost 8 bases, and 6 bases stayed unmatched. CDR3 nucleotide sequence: TGTGCCAGCAGTGACTCTCCAGCGGGAGGGCCGGGGGAGCTGTTTTTT. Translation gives CASSDSPAGGPGELFF.

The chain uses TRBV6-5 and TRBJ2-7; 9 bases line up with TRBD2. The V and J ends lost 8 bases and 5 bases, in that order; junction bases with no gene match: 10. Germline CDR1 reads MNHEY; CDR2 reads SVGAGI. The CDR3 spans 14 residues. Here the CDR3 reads CASCLAGGLNEQYF. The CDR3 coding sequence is TGTGCCAGCTGCCTGGCGGGGGGGCTCAACGAGCAGTACTTC.

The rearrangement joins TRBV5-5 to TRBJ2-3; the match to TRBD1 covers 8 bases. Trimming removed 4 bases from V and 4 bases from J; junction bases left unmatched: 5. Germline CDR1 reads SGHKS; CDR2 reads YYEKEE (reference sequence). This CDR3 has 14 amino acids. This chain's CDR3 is CASSRPTGADTQYF. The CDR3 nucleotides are TGTGCCAGCAGCCGACCGACAGGGGCAGATACGCAGTATTTT. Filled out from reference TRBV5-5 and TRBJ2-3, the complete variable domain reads DAGVTQSPTHLIKTRGQQVTLRCSPISGHKSVSWYQQVLGQGPQFIFQYYEKEERGRGNFPDRFSARQFPNYSSELNVNALLLGDSALYLCASSRPTGADTQYFGPGTRLTVL.

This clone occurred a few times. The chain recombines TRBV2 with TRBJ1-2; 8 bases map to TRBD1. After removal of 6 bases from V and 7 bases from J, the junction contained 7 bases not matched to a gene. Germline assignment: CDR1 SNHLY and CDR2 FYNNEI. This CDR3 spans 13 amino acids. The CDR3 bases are TGTGCCAGCAGAAATGGACAGGGTTCTGGCTACACCTTC. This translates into CASRNGQGSGYTF.

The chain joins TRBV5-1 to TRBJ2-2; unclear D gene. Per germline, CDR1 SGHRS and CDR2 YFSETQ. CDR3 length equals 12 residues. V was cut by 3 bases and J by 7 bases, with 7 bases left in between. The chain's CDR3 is CASSYLVGELFF. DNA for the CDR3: TGCGCCAGCAGCTATCTTGTCGGGGAGCTGTTTTTT.

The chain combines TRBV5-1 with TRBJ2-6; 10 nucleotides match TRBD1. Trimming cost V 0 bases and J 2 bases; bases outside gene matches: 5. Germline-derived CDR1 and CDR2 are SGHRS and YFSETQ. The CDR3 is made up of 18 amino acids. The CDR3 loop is CASSLAGQGVTGANVLTF. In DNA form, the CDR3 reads TGCGCCAGCAGCTTGGCCGGACAGGGGGTGACTGGGGCCAACGTCCTGACTTTC. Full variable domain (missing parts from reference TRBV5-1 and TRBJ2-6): KAGVTQTPRYLIKTRGQQVTLSCSPISGHRSVSWYQQTPGQGLQFLFEYFSETQRNKGNFPGRFSGRQFSNSRSEMNVSTLELGDSALYLCASSLAGQGVTGANVLTFGAGSRLTVL.

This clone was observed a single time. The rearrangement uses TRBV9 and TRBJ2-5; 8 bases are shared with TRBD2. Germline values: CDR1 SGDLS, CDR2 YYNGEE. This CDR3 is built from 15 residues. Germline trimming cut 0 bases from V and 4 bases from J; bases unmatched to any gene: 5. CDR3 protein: CASSVVDGGVETQYF. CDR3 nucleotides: TGTGCCAGCAGCGTAGTGGACGGGGGGGTAGAGACCCAGTACTTC. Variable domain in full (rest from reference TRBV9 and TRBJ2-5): DSGVTQTPKHLITATGQRVTLRCSPRSGDLSVYWYQQSLDQGLQFLIQYYNGEERAKGNILERFSAQQFPDLHSELNLSSLELGDSALYFCASSVVDGGVETQYFGPGTRLLVL.

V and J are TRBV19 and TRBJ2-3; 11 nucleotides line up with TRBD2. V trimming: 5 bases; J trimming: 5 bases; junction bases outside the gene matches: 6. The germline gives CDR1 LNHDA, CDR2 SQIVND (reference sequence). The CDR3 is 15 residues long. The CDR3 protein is CASSLTSGEGDTQYF. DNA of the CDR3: TGTGCCAGTAGTCTGACTAGCGGGGAGGGAGATACGCAGTATTTT.

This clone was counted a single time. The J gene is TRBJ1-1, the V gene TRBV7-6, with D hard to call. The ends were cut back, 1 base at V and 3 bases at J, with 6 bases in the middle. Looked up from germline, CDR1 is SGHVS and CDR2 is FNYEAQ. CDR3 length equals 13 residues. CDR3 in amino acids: CASSLDGDTEAFF. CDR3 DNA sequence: TGTGCCAGCAGCTTAGACGGGGACACTGAAGCTTTCTTT. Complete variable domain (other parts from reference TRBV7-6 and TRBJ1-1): GAGVSQSPRYKVTKRGQDVALRCDPISGHVSLYWYRQALGQGPEFLTYFNYEAQQDKSGLPNDRFSAERPEGSISTLTIQRTEQRDSAMYRCASSLDGDTEAFFGQGTRLTVV.

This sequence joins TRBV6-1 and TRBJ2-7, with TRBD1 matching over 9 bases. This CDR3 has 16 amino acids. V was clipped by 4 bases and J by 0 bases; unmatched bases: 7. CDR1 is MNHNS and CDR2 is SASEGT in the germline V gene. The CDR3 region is CASSATTGGASYEQYF. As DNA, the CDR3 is TGTGCCAGCAGTGCTACCACAGGGGGCGCCTCCTACGAGCAGTACTTC.

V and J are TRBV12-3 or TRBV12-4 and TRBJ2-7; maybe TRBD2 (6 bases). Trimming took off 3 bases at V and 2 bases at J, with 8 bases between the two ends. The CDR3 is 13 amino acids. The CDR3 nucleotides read TGTGCCAGCAGTTTTGGAGGGGCCTACGAGCAGTACTTC. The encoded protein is CASSFGGAYEQYF.

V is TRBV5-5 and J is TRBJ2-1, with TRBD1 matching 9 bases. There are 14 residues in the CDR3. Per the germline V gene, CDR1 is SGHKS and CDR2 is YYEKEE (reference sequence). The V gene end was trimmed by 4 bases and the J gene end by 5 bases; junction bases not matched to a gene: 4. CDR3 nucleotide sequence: TGTGCCAGCAGCACAGGGGGCTTGAACAATGAGCAGTTCTTC. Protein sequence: CASSTGGLNNEQFF.